This record concerns one T cell receptor beta chain sequence. Sequence at one end of the junction differs from germline and may be a read error. These data originate in a study of tumor and adjacent non-tumor tissue in lung cancer. Study summary: The cohort had roughly 12 adenocarcinoma, a couple of squamous cell and 1 small cell patients. Samples averaged about 4.3 million productive TCRbeta reads each.

The CDR3 extends over 14 amino acids. Germline-derived CDR1 and CDR2 are SGHAT and FQNNGV. No cell sorting was done before RNA was extracted from the tissue. Between August and November 2014, newly diagnosed, chemotherapy-naive lung cancer patients underwent thoracic surgery in China. TCRbeta libraries were built with three rounds of nested PCR, modified from ARM-PCR. MiXCR, applied by TCRdb to the multiplex PCR reads, yields one record per CDR3 protein. The sample records approximately 110,000 distinct CDR3 sequences, approximately 71% being singletons. The sample comprised lung tumor tissue. The sequence was collected from a woman aged 55-69 years with non-small cell lung cancer. This chain joins TRBV11-2 and TRBJ1-1; a possible D gene is TRBD1 (6 bases). CDR3 amino acids: CTSSLNTGNTEALF. Written as DNA, the CDR3 is TGTACCAGTAGCTTAAATACAGGGAACACTGAAGCTCTCTTT.